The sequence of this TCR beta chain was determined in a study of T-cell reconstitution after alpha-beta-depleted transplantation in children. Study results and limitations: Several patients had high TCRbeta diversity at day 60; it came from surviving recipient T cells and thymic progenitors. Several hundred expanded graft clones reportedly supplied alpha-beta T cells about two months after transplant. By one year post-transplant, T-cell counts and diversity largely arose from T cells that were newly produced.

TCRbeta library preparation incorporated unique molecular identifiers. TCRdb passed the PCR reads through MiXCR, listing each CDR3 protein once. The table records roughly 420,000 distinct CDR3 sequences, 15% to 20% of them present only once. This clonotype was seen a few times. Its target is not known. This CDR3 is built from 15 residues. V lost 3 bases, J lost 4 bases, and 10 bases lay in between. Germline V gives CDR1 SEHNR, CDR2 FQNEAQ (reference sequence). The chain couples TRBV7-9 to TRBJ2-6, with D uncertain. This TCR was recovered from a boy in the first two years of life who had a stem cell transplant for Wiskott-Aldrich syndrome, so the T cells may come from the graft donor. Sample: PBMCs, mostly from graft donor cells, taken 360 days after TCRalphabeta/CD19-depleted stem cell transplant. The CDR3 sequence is CASSFGATGANVLTF. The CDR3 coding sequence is TGTGCCAGCAGCTTTGGAGCGACAGGGGCCAACGTCCTGACTTTC. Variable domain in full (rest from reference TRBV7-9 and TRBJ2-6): DTGVSQNPRHKITKRGQNVTFRCDPISEHNRLYWYRQTLGQGPEFLTYFQNEAQLEKSRLLSDRFSAERPKGSFSTLEIQRTEQGDSAMYLCASSFGATGANVLTFGAGSRLTVL.